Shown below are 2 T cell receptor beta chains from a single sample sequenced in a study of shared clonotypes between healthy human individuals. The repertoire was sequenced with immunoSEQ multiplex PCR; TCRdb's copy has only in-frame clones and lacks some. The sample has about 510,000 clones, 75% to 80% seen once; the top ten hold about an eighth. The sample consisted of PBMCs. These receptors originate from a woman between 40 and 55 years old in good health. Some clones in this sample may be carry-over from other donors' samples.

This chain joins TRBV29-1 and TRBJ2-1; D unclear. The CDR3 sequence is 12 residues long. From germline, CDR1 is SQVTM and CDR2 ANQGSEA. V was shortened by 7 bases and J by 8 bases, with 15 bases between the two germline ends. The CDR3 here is CSAQLGTDEQFF. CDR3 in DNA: TGCAGCGCCCAACTGGGTACCGATGAGCAGTTCTTC.

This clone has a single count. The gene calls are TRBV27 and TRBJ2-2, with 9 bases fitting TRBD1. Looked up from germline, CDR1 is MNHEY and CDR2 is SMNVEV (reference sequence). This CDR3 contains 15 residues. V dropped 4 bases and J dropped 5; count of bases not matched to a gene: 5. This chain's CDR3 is CASSSGTGRTGELFF. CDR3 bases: TGTGCCAGCAGTTCCGGGACAGGGCGGACCGGGGAGCTGTTTTTT.